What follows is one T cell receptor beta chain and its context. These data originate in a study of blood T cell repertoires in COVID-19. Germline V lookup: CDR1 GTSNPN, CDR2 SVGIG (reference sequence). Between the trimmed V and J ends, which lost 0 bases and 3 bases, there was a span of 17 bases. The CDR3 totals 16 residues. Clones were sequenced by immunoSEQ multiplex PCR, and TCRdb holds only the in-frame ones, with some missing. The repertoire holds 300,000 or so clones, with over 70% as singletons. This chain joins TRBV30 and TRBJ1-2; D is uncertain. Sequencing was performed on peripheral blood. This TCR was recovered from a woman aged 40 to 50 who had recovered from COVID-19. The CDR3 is CAWSVFNSGSHYGYTF. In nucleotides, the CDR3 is TGTGCCTGGAGTGTATTCAATTCGGGGTCGCACTATGGCTACACCTTC.